This entry lists 11 T cell receptor beta chains sequenced from one sample in a study of monozygotic twins with inflammatory bowel disease. TCRdb reanalyzed the 5' RACE reads, giving one entry per CDR3 protein sequence and no DNA. The sample table sets out approximately 40,000 distinct CDR3 sequences. Material for sequencing was blood. The receptor set was obtained from a human donor with ulcerative colitis or Crohn's disease, or a healthy co-twin of an affected twin (not recorded which).

The chain joins TRBV7-9 to TRBJ1-1. CDR1 and CDR2 (germline): SEHNR, FQNEAQ (reference sequence). The CDR3 extends over 14 amino acids. CDR3 loop: CASSFSGINTEAFF.

V and J are TRBV5-1 and TRBJ1-5; no DNA is available, so the TRBD1 call from TCRdb remains unchecked. This CDR3 is 14 amino acids long. Germline lookup yields CDR1 SGHRS and CDR2 YFSETQ. The CDR3: CASSLEGNNQPQHF.

CDR3 region: CASSSGTGVYNEQFF. The rearrangement uses TRBV5-1 and TRBJ2-1; TCRdb outputs TRBD1, but without DNA this stays unchecked. This CDR3 comprises 15 residues. The V gene's germline CDR1 is SGHRS and CDR2 YFSETQ.

The CDR3 reads CAGGRSSTDTQYF. V is TRBV5-1 and J is TRBJ2-3; lacking DNA, the TRBD1 call made by TCRdb goes unchecked. Germline assignment: CDR1 SGHRS and CDR2 YFSETQ. The CDR3 has 13 residues.

The rearrangement uses TRBV5-1 and TRBJ2-5; TCRdb designates TRBD2, a call that cannot be tested without DNA. Germline values: CDR1 SGHRS, CDR2 YFSETQ. The CDR3 contains 16 residues. Here the CDR3 reads CASSTPKGSGAETQYF.

This chain connects TRBV28 to TRBJ2-7; TCRdb gives TRBD1 as the D gene, but with no DNA this cannot be confirmed. The CDR3 consists of 14 residues. The germline V gene has CDR1 MDHEN and CDR2 SYDVKM. The CDR3: CASSLGQEGYEQYF.

The chain employs TRBV25-1 and TRBJ1-2; no DNA is available, so the TRBD1 call from TCRdb remains unchecked. The germline gives CDR1 MGHDK, CDR2 SYGVNS. The CDR3 is 12 residues long. The CDR3 protein is CASSRQNYGYTF.

The chain recombines TRBV28 with TRBJ1-2; the D call from TCRdb, TRBD1, cannot be confirmed without DNA. The CDR3 extends over 15 amino acids. Looked up from germline, CDR1 is MDHEN and CDR2 is SYDVKM. The CDR3 is CASSPGTASLYGYTF.

The chain carries TRBV7-2 and TRBJ1-5; TCRdb's assignment of TRBD1 cannot be checked, as there is no DNA. CDR1 and CDR2 from the germline V gene are SGHTA and FQGNSA. CDR3 length equals 13 residues. The CDR3 is CASTTGGSQPQHF.

The chain recombines TRBV5-1 with TRBJ2-7. This CDR3 region has 14 residues. Germline CDR1 is SGHRS and CDR2 is YFSETQ. The CDR3 sequence is CASSFRTSSYEQYF.

CDR3 loop: CASSSVLPTQYF. V usage is TRBV28 and J usage is TRBJ2-3. The CDR3 has 12 residues. The V gene's germline CDR1 is MDHEN and CDR2 SYDVKM.